A selection of T cell receptor beta chains follows, all from one sample in a study of CD8 T cells in Susac syndrome. Via MiXCR, TCRdb re-called the immunoSEQ multiplex PCR reads, giving one row per CDR3 protein. The sample includes about 240,000 distinct CDR3 sequences, 96% of them seen just once. Specimen: CD4+ T cells from PBMCs. These receptors all stem from a human donor with Susac syndrome. CDR3s include the opening cysteine and the closing phenylalanine or tryptophan. The D gene is left open where the match is weak. Clone size appears in some rows only: once, few, many, or a class for an expanded clone.

TRBV29-1	TRBD1	TRBJ2-1	-	TGCAGCGTTGAAGAACGGGACAGGGTTGAAGGGGAGCAGTTCTTC	CSVEERDRVEGEQFF
TRBV20-1	-	TRBJ2-1	-	TGCAGTGCTAGAGTTACAGGGAGCTCCTACAATGAGCAGTTCTTC	CSARVTGSSYNEQFF
TRBV28	-	TRBJ1-4	once	TGTGCCAGCAGTTCCCCCCGCAGTGCAACTAATGAAAAACTGTTTTTT	CASSSPRSATNEKLFF
TRBV6-5	TRBD2	TRBJ2-1	-	TGTGCCAGCAGCCCGGGACTAGCGGGAATTGAGCAGTTCTTC	CASSPGLAGIEQFF
TRBV2	-	TRBJ2-1	-	TGTGCCAGCAATGCGGGAACCTACAATGAGCAGTTCTTC	CASNAGTYNEQFF
TRBV21-1	-	TRBJ2-7	-	TGTGCCAGCAGCAAAAATAGCCCGGGACTAGCGGGAGGCCCCTACGAGCAGTACTTC	CASSKNSPGLAGGPYEQYF
TRBV10-3	-	TRBJ2-7	-	TGTGCCATCAGTGAACAGAACTCCTACGAGCAGTACTTC	CAISEQNSYEQYF
TRBV4-1	-	TRBJ2-4	-	TGCGCCAGCAGCCAAGTTATTGGGAGCGGACTAGCCAAAAACATTCAGTACTTC	CASSQVIGSGLAKNIQYF
TRBV12-3/TRBV12-4	-	TRBJ1-2	-	TGTGCCAGCAGTTGGGGTTTTTACGGGGGCGGCTACACCTTC	CASSWGFYGGGYTF
TRBV4-1	TRBD2	TRBJ2-4	-	TGCGCCAGCAGCCACGGACTAGCGGGAGGGGAAGCCAAAAACATTCAGTACTTC	CASSHGLAGGEAKNIQYF
TRBV5-4	-	TRBJ2-5	-	TGTGCCAGCAGCCCTGGGAGCGTCCAAGAGACCCAGTACTTC	CASSPGSVQETQYF
TRBV28	TRBD1	TRBJ2-1	few	TGTGCCAGCAGTTTGGCCGGGACAGGGGGCAATGAGCAGTTCTTC	CASSLAGTGGNEQFF
TRBV9	TRBD1	TRBJ2-1	-	TGTGCCAGCACCGAGGGGGACAGGGAGCTTTTGAAGTTCTTC	CASTEGDRELLKFF
TRBV19	-	TRBJ1-2	-	TGTGCCAGTAGAAGGAGCGACCTTGGCTACACCTTC	CASRRSDLGYTF
TRBV27	-	TRBJ1-1	once	TGTGTCAGCAAGGCCCAGGTAAGGACTGAAGCTTTCTTT	CVSKAQVRTEAFF
TRBV20-1	-	TRBJ1-3	-	TGCAGTGCTAGAGATCAACTCTCTGGAAACACCATATATTTT	CSARDQLSGNTIYF
TRBV7-9	-	TRBJ1-5	-	TGTGCCAGCAGCTTAGCGCTAGGGGCGGTTAATCAGCCCCAGCATTTT	CASSLALGAVNQPQHF
TRBV30	-	TRBJ2-1	-	TGTGCCTGGAGGAGGGGGAACTCTAACAATGAGCAGTTCTTC	CAWRRGNSNNEQFF
TRBV30	-	TRBJ2-2	-	TGTGCCTGGAGTGTACTGTCTCGAACCGGGGAGCTGTTTTTT	CAWSVLSRTGELFF
TRBV27	TRBD1	TRBJ2-7	-	TGTGCCAGCAGTCGGGACAGGATTCCTCACGAGCAGTACTTC	CASSRDRIPHEQYF
TRBV14	TRBD1	TRBJ2-1	-	TGTGCCAGCAGCCAAGTACAGGGGGCGCGGGAATTCTTC	CASSQVQGAREFF
TRBV25-1	-	TRBJ2-7	-	TGTGCCAGCAGTGGATGGCACGAGCAGTACTTC	CASSGWHEQYF
TRBV24-1	-	TRBJ1-1	-	TGTGCCACCATGTTCCTTCAGAACACTGAAGCTTTCTTT	CATMFLQNTEAFF
TRBV4-1	-	TRBJ2-2	-	TGCGCCAGCAGCCGACCTAAGAGGAGGGGATCCGGGGAGCTGTTTTTT	CASSRPKRRGSGELFF
TRBV18	TRBD2	TRBJ2-1	-	TGTGCCAGCTCACCATCGCGGGAGTATGAGCAGTTCTTC	CASSPSREYEQFF
TRBV15	TRBD1	TRBJ2-3	-	TGTGCCACCAGCAGTCCGGGACAGCTCGCAGATACGCAGTATTTT	CATSSPGQLADTQYF
TRBV18	-	TRBJ1-2	-	TGTGCCAGCTCACCACCGGAGGGGAACGGCTATGGCTACACCTTC	CASSPPEGNGYGYTF
TRBV7-8	-	TRBJ2-2	-	TGTGCCAGCATGAAATCGGGGCGGGGAGTGAGGGGCACCGGGGAGCTGTTTTTT	CASMKSGRGVRGTGELFF
TRBV4-1	TRBD2	TRBJ2-1	-	TGCGCCAGCAGCCAAGATGGCGGCGGGAGCTCCTACAATGAGCAGTTCTTC	CASSQDGGGSSYNEQFF
TRBV18	TRBD1	TRBJ2-5	-	TGTGCCAGCTCACCGCCGGGACAGATGGGGACCCAGTACTTC	CASSPPGQMGTQYF
TRBV5-1	-	TRBJ1-5	-	TGCGCCAGCAGCTTGGACTTTCGGCCGAACAATCAGCCCCAGCATTTT	CASSLDFRPNNQPQHF
TRBV27	TRBD1	TRBJ1-4	-	TGTGCCAGCAGACCTACTATGACAGGGGGGAATGAAAAACTGTTTTTT	CASRPTMTGGNEKLFF
TRBV4-1	-	TRBJ1-5	few	TGCGCCAGCAGCCAAGATCCCGGTCAGCCCCAGCATTTT	CASSQDPGQPQHF
TRBV6-5	TRBD1	TRBJ2-7	once	TGTGCCAGCAGTTACTCCGGGACAGGGGGTTCCTACGAGCAGTACTTC	CASSYSGTGGSYEQYF
TRBV28	-	TRBJ2-6	-	TGTGCCAGCAGTTTAGGGGGAGGCGTCCTGACTTTC	CASSLGGGVLTF
TRBV25-1	-	TRBJ2-1	-	TGTGCCAGCAACCAGGATTCCTACAATGAGCAGTTCTTC	CASNQDSYNEQFF
TRBV27	-	TRBJ1-2	-	TGTGCCAGCAGTTTACTGTACGGAGGACTTGGAGGCTACACCTTC	CASSLLYGGLGGYTF
TRBV27	-	TRBJ1-5	-	TGTGCCAGCAGTTCAGGTACAGCGGTCAATCAGCCCCAGCATTTT	CASSSGTAVNQPQHF
TRBV30	-	TRBJ2-1	-	TGTGCCTGGAGTGTAGAAGACAGTGGAAATGAGCAGTTCTTC	CAWSVEDSGNEQFF
TRBV7-3	TRBD2	TRBJ2-5	once	TGTGCCAGCAGCCCCCGGGGGGGGCTGGAGACCCAGTACTTC	CASSPRGGLETQYF